The clone carrying this T cell receptor beta chain was seen only a few times. Its antigen is not known. The record originates from a study of T cells in Graves' hyperthyroidism and ophthalmopathy. It was RNA transcripts that yielded the amplified TCR beta CDR3 regions. First-round RT-PCR with HTBI primers amplified the TCR CDR3 region. In TCRdb, the multiplex PCR reads were re-called with MiXCR into one record per CDR3 protein. The sample carries roughly 570,000 distinct CDR3 sequences, about 15% recorded once. The CDR3 consists of 15 residues. Trimming removed 5 bases at V and 0 bases at J, with 12 bases between. Per the germline V gene, CDR1 is PRHDT and CDR2 is FYEKMQ (reference sequence). Study-wide points: The blood repertoire included most of the expanded thyroid clonotypes above 0.001.

The receptor was isolated from a woman aged 25-40 years with Graves' hyperthyroidism. The sequenced material came from blood. The V gene is TRBV13, the J gene TRBJ2-3; D uncertain. The CDR3 region is CASSLRQVSTDTQYF. Written as DNA, the CDR3 is TGTGCCAGCAGCCTAAGGCAGGTCAGCACAGATACGCAGTATTTT. The variable domain in full, completed from reference TRBV13 and TRBJ2-3, reads AAGVIQSPRHLIKEKRETATLKCYPIPRHDTVYWYQQGPGQDPQFLISFYEKMQSDKGSIPDRFSAQQFSDYHSELNMSSLELGDSALYFCASSLRQVSTDTQYFGPGTRLTVL.